This T cell receptor (beta chain) was recorded in a study of technical replicates of blood from several donors. Only in-frame clones appear in the TCRdb table, and some are missing; sequencing was by immunoSEQ multiplex PCR. The sample lists about 79,000 clones, about 91% occurring once. The sequenced sample was T cells isolated from PBMCs. The receptor was isolated from a human donor in good health. Some clones in this sample may be carry-over from other donors' samples.

As DNA, the CDR3 is TGTGCCAGCAGCTTTCTCTACAGGGGGGCGGGGGAGACCCAGTACTTC. Residues: CASSFLYRGAGETQYF. The rearrangement uses TRBV7-2 and TRBJ2-5; 8 bases fit TRBD1. The CDR3 contains 16 residues. Trimming removed 3 bases from V and 5 bases from J; junction bases left unmatched: 11. The germline V gene has CDR1 SGHTA and CDR2 FQGNSA.